The clone carrying this T cell receptor (beta chain) came up a few times. This entry is derived from a study of T cells after yellow fever vaccination. Study details: Fractions of limited cellularity were prepared by means of SMART-Seq v4 Ultra Low Input.

The V gene lost 0 bases and the J gene lost 4 bases, with 12 bases spanning the gap. The germline CDR1 and CDR2 sequences are LGHNA and YSLEER. There are 15 residues in the CDR3. UMIs and a universal primer site were added when TCR cDNA was made by 5'RACE template switching. TCRdb reanalysed the 5' RACE reads using MiXCR and keeps one entry per CDR3 protein. The sample includes 300,000 to 350,000 distinct CDR3 sequences, around 8.1% seen only once; the top ten take 17%. The receptor comes from a man aged 18 to 29 who received the YFV17D yellow fever vaccine. Here the sequenced sample was PBMCs, taken approximately 47 days after the first yellow fever vaccination. The chain recombines TRBV4-3 with TRBJ1-1; D gene ambiguous. The CDR3, as DNA: TGCGCCAGCAGCCAAGAGTCGGGGAAGGGCACTGAAGCTTTCTTT. It specifies CASSQESGKGTEAFF.